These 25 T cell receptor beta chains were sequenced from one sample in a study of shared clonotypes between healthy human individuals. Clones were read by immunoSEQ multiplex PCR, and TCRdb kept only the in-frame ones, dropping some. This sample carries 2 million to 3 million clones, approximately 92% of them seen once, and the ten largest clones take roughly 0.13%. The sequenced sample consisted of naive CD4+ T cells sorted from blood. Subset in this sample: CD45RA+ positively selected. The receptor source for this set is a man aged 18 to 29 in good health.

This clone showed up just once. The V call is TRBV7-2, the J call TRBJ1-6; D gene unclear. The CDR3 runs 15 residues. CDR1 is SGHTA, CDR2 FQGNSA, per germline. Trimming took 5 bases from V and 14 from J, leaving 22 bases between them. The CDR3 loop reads CASSPQSVGDRALHF. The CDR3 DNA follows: TGTGCCAGCAGCCCCCAGTCAGTTGGGGATAGGGCCCTCCACTTT.

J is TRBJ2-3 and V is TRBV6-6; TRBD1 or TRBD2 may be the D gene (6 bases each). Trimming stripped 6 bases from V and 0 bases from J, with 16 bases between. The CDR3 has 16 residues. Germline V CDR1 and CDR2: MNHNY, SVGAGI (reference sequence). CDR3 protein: CASRDRGLASTDTQYF. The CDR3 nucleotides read TGTGCCAGCAGGGACCGGGGGCTAGCGAGCACAGATACGCAGTATTTT.

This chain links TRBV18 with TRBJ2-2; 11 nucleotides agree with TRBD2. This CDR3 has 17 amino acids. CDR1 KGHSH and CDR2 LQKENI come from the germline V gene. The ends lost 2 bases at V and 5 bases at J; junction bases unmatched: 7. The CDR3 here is CASSPGLAGGRTGELFF. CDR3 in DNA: TGTGCCAGCTCACCAGGTCTAGCGGGAGGACGAACCGGGGAGCTGTTTTTT.

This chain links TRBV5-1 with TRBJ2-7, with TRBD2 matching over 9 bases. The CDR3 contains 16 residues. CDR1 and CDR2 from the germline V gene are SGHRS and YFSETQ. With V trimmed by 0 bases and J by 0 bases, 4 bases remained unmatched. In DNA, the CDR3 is TGCGCCAGCAGCTTGGAAGTAGCGGGGGCCTCCTACGAGCAGTACTTC. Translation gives CASSLEVAGASYEQYF.

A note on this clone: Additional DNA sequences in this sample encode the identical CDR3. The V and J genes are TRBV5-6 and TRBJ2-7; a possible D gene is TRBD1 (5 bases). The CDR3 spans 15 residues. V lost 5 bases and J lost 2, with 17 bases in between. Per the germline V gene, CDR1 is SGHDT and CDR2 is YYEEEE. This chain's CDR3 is CASSFLGQGPYEQYF. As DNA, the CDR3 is TGTGCCAGCAGTTTCCTCGGGCAGGGCCCCTACGAGCAGTACTTC.

The CDR3 loop reads CASSLSGRTRSGSNEKLFF. In nucleotides, the CDR3 is TGTGCCAGCAGCTTGTCGGGCAGAACCCGCTCGGGTAGTAATGAAAAACTGTTTTTT. The J gene is TRBJ1-4, the V gene TRBV5-4; the D is unclear. The CDR3 is 19 amino acids. Trimming cost V 1 base and J 4 bases, with 23 bases left between them. Germline V gene data show CDR1 as SGHNT and CDR2 as YYREEE (reference sequence).

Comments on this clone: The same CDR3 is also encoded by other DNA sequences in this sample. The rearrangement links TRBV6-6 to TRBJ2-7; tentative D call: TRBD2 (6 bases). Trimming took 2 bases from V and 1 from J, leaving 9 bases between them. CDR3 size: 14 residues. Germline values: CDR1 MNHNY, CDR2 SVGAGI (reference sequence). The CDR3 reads CASSYTGGSYEQYF. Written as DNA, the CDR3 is TGTGCCAGCAGTTACACCGGGGGTTCCTACGAGCAGTACTTC.

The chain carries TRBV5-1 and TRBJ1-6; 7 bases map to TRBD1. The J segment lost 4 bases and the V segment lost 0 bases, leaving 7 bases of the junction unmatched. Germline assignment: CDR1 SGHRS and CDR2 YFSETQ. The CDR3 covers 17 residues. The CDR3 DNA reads TGCGCCAGCAGCTTGGTAGGGGGACAGAAGTATAATTCACCCCTCCACTTT. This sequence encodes CASSLVGGQKYNSPLHF.

This CDR3 reads CASRRTGATEKLFF. The CDR3 DNA is TGTGCCAGCAGAAGGACAGGGGCTACTGAAAAACTGTTTTTT. The chain has TRBV2 and TRBJ1-4, with 9 bases identical to TRBD1. After removal of 6 bases from V and 7 bases from J, the junction contained 6 bases not matched to a gene. From germline, CDR1 is SNHLY and CDR2 FYNNEI. The CDR3 runs 14 residues. Full variable domain (remainder filled in from reference TRBV2 and TRBJ1-4): EPEVTQTPSHQVTQMGQEVILRCVPISNHLYFYWYRQILGQKVEFLVSFYNNEISEKSEIFDDQFSVERPDGSNFTLKIRSTKLEDSAMYFCASRRTGATEKLFFGSGTQLSVL.

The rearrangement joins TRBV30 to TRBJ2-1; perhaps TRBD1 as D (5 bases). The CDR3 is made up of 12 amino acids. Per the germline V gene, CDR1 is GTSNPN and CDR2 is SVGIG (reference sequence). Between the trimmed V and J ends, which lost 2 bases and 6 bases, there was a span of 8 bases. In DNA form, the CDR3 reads TGTGCCTGGAGTCCACAGGTCAATGAGCAGTTCTTC. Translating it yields CAWSPQVNEQFF. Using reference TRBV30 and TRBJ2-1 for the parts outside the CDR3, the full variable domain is SQTIHQWPATLVQPVGSPLSLECTVEGTSNPNLYWYRQAAGRGLQLLFYSVGIGQISSEVPQNLSASRPQDRQFILSSKKLLLSDSGFYLCAWSPQVNEQFFGPGTRLTVL.

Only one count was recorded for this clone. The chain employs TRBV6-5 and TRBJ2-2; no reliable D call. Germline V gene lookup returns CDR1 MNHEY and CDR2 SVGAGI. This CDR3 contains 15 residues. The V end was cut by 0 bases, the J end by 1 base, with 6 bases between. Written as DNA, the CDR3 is TGTGCCAGCAGTTACTCGTGGGGGAACACCGGGGAGCTGTTTTTT. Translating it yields CASSYSWGNTGELFF.

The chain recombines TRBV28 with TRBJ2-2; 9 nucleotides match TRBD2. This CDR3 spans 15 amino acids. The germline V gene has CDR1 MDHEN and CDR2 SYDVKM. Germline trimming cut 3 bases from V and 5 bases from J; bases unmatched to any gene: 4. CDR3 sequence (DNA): TGTGCCAGCAGTTTGGGCGGGAGGGGTACCGGGGAGCTGTTTTTT. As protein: CASSLGGRGTGELFF.

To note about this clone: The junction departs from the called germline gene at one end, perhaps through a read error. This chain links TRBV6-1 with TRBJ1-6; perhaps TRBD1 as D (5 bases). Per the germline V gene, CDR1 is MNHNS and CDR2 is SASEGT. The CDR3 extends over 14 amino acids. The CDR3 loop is CAISEGQGGSPLHF. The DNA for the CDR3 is TGTGCCATCAGTGAAGGGCAGGGAGGATCACCCCTCCACTTT.

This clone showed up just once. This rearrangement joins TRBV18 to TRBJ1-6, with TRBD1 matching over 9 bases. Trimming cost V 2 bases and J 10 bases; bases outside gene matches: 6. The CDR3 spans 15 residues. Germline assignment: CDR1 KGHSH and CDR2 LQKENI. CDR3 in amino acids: CASSPDRGMESPLHF. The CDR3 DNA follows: TGTGCCAGCTCACCAGACAGGGGGATGGAATCACCCCTCCACTTT.

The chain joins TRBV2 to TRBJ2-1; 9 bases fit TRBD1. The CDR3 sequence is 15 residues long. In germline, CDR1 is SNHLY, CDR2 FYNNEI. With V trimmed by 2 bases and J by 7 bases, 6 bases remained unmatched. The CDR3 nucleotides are TGTGCCAGCAGTGAAATCGGGACAGGGAAAAATGAGCAGTTCTTC. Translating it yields CASSEIGTGKNEQFF.

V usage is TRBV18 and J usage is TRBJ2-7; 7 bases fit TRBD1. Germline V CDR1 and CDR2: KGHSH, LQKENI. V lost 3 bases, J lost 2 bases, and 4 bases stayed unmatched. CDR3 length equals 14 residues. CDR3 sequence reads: CASSPVTGPYEQYF. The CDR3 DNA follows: TGTGCCAGCTCACCCGTGACAGGGCCCTACGAGCAGTACTTC.

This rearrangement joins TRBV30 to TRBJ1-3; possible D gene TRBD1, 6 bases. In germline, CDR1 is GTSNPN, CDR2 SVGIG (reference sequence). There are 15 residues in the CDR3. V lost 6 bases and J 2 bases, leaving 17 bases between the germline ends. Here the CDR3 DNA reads TGTGCCTGCGGCGAACCGGGACAAGCTGGAAACACCATATATTTT. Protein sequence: CACGEPGQAGNTIYF. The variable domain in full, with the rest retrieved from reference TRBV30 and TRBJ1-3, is SQTIHQWPATLVQPVGSPLSLECTVEGTSNPNLYWYRQAAGRGLQLLFYSVGIGQISSEVPQNLSASRPQDRQFILSSKKLLLSDSGFYLCACGEPGQAGNTIYFGEGSWLTVV.

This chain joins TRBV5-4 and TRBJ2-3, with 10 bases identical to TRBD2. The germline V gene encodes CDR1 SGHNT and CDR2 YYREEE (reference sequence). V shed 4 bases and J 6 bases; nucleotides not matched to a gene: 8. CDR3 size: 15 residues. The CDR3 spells CASSRTSGVGDTQYF. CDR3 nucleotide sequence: TGTGCCAGCAGCCGAACTAGCGGGGTTGGGGATACGCAGTATTTT.

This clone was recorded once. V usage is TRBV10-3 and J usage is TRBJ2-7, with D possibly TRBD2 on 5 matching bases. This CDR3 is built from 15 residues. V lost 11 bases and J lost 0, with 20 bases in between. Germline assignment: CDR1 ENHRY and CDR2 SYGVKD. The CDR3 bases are TGTGCCGCCCGAGAGCCCAGCGGATACTCCTACGAGCAGTACTTC. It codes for CAAREPSGYSYEQYF.

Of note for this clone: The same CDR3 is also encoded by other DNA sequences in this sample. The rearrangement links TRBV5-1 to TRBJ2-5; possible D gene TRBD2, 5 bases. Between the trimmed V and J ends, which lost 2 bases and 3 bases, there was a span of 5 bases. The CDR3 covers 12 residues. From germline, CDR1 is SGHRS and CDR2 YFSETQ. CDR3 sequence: CASSFGEETQYF. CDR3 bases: TGCGCCAGCAGCTTCGGGGAAGAGACCCAGTACTTC.

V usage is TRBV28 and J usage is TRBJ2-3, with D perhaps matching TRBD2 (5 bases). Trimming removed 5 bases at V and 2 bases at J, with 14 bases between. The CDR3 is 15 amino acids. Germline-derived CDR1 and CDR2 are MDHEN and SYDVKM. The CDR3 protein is CASSPRTLHTDTQYF. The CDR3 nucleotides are TGTGCCAGCAGTCCTCGGACTCTACACACAGATACGCAGTATTTT. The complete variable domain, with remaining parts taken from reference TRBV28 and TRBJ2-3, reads DVKVTQSSRYLVKRTGEKVFLECVQDMDHENMFWYRQDPGLGLRLIYFSYDVKMKEKGDIPEGYSVSREKKERFSLILESASTNQTSMYLCASSPRTLHTDTQYFGPGTRLTVL.

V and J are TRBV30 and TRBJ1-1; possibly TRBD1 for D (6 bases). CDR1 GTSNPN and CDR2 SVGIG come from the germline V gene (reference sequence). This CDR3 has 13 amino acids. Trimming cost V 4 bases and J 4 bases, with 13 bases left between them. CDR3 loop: CAWTRGGGTEAFF. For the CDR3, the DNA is TGTGCCTGGACCCGGGGAGGGGGCACTGAAGCTTTCTTT.

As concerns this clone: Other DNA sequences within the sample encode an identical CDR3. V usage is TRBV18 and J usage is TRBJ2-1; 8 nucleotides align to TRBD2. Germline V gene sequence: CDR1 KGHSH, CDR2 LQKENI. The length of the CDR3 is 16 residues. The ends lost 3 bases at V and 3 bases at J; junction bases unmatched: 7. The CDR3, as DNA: TGTGCCAGCTCACCCCAGCGGCTAGCGGGCTACAATGAGCAGTTCTTC. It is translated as CASSPQRLAGYNEQFF.

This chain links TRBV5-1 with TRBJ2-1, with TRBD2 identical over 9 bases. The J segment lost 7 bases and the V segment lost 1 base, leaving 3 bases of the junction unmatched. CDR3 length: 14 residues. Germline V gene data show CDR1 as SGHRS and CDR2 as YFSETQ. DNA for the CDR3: TGCGCCAGCAGCTTGTACACTAGCGGGAATGAGCAGTTCTTC. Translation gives CASSLYTSGNEQFF.

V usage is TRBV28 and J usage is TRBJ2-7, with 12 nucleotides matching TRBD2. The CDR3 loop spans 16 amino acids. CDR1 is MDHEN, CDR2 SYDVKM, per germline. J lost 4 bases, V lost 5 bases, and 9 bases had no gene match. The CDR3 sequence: CASSAAPGLAGYEQYF. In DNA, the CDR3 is TGTGCCAGCAGTGCCGCCCCCGGACTAGCGGGGTACGAGCAGTACTTC.